This T cell receptor (delta chain) comes out of a study of Vδ1+ human thymocytes. Study-wide points: Thymic TRG and TRD repertoires appeared highly polyclonal.

As for this clone: The target antigen is unknown.

The template was reverse-transcribed extracted RNA. The CDR3 regions were amplified by multiplex PCR from V-gene primers to a constant-region primer. TCRdb applied CATT to the multiplex PCR reads for clone calling. The table records some 55,000 delta-chain clones, around 15% of them present only once. This CDR3 has 14 residues. The germline CDR1 and CDR2 sequences are TSWWSYY and QGS. Trimming took 0 bases from V and 10 from J, leaving 15 bases between them. After alphabeta T cell depletion, CD3+ Vdelta1+ Vdelta2- thymocytes were sorted. Sorted Vdelta1+ thymocytes were roughly 97% to 99.6% pure. Input material: Vdelta1+ gamma-delta thymocytes from the thymus. The subset was: FACS-sorted CD3+ TCRalphabeta- TCRVdelta1+ TCRVdelta2- thymocytes. The genes are TRDV1 and TRDJ1; no clear D. The clonotype originates from a boy less than two years old who had congenital heart surgery. DNA for the CDR3: TGTGCTCTTGGGGAACTACTAGGAGGCGTGGGACTCATCTTT. It is translated as CALGELLGGVGLIF.